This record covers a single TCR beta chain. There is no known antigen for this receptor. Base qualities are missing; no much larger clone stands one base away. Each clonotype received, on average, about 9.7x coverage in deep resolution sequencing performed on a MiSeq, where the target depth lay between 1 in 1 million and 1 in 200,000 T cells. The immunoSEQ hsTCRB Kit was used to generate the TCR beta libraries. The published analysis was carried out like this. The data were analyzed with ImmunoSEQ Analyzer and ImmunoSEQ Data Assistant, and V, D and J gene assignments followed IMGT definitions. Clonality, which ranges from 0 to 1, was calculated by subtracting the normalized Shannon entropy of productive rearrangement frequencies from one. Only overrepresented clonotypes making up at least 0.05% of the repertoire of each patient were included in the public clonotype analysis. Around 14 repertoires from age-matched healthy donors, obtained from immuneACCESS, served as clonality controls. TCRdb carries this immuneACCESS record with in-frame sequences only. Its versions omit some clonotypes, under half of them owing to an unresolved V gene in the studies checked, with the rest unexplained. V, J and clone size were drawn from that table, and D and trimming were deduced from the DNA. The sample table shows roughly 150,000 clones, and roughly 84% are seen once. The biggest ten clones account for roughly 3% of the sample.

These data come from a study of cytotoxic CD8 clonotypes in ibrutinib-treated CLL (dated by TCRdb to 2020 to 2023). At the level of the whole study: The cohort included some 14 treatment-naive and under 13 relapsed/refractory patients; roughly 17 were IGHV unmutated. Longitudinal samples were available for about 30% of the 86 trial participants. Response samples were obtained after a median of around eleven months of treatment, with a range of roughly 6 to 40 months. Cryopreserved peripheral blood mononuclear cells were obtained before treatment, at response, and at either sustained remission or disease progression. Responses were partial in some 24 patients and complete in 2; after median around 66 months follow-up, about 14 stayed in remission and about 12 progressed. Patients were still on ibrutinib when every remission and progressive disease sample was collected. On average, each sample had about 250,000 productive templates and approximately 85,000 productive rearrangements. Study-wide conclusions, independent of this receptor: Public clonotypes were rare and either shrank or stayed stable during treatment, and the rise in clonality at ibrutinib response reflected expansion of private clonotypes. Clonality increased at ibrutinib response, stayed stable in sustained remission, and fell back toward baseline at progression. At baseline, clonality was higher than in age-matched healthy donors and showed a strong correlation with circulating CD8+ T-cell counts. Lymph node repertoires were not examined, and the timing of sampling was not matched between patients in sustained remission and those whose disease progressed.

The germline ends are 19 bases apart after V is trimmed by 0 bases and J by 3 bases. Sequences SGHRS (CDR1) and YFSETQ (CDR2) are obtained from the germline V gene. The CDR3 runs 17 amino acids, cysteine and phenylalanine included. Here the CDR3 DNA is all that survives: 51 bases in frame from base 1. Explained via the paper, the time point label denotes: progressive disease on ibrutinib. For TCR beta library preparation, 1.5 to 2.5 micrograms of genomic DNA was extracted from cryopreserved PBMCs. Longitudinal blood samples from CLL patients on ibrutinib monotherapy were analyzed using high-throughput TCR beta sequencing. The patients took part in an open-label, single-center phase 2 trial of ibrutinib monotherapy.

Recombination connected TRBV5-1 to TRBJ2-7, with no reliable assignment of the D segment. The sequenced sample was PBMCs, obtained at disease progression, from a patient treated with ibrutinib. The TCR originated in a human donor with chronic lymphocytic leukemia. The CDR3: CASSLAGSRAVVYEQYF. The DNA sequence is TGCGCCAGCAGCTTGGCCGGTAGCCGGGCCGTCGTCTACGAGCAGTACTTC.